These 26 T cell receptor beta chains were all obtained from the same sample, sequenced in a study of blood T cell repertoires in COVID-19. Using immunoSEQ multiplex PCR, the repertoire was profiled, and TCRdb retains in-frame clones only, with some absent. The table has about 100,000 clones, around 85% seen once. Input material: peripheral blood. The receptor set was obtained from an elderly woman with active or convalescent COVID-19.

This clone was observed once. J is TRBJ2-5 and V is TRBV4-1; 7 bases match TRBD1. The germline CDR1 and CDR2 sequences are MGHRA and YSYEKL. After removal of 0 bases from V and 7 bases from J, the junction contained 8 bases not matched to a gene. This CDR3 contains 15 residues. The CDR3 sequence is CASSQDPGTVSTQYF. In DNA, the CDR3 is TGCGCCAGCAGCCAAGATCCCGGGACAGTATCGACCCAGTACTTC.

V gene TRBV10-3 combines with J gene TRBJ2-7; the match to TRBD2 covers 13 bases. Per germline, CDR1 ENHRY and CDR2 SYGVKD. V shed 3 bases, J shed 3 bases, and the junction held 8 bases outside the gene matches. The CDR3 runs to 17 residues. The CDR3 sequence: CAISDLTGLAGDYEQYF. CDR3 in DNA: TGTGCCATCAGTGACTTGACAGGACTAGCGGGGGACTACGAGCAGTACTTC.

This chain joins TRBV19 and TRBJ1-1, with 7 positions matching TRBD1. In germline, CDR1 is LNHDA, CDR2 SQIVND (reference sequence). CDR3 size: 13 residues. Trimming removed 9 bases from V and 0 bases from J; junction bases left unmatched: 4. The CDR3 reads CASTGQLNTEAFF. For the CDR3, the DNA is TGTGCCAGCACGGGACAGCTGAACACTGAAGCTTTCTTT.

The chain combines TRBV6-4 with TRBJ2-2, with 7 nucleotides matching TRBD2. The V segment lost 5 bases and the J segment 1 base; nucleotides outside the gene matches: 7. CDR3 size: 16 residues. The germline V gene encodes CDR1 MRHNA and CDR2 SNTAGT. DNA for the CDR3: TGTGCCAGCAGTAGCCTAGCGGTCTTGAACACCGGGGAGCTGTTTTTT. Its translation is CASSSLAVLNTGELFF.

This chain joins TRBV6-1 and TRBJ1-6; 7 positions match TRBD1. This CDR3 has 15 amino acids. Germline-derived CDR1 and CDR2 are MNHNS and SASEGT. V dropped 2 bases and J dropped 6; count of bases not matched to a gene: 4. CDR3 region: CASSEPPGGNSPLHF. CDR3 DNA: TGTGCCAGCAGTGAACCCCCAGGGGGTAATTCACCCCTCCACTTT.

The chain is built from TRBV5-8 and TRBJ2-7; possible D gene TRBD1, 5 bases. This CDR3 has 16 amino acids. Germline-derived CDR1 and CDR2 are SGHTS and YDEGEE. The V gene lost 7 bases and the J gene lost 3 bases, with 23 bases spanning the gap. CDR3 DNA sequence: TGTGCCAGCGTCTTCGTACCGACAGTGACTGGCTACGAGCAGTACTTC. Translation gives CASVFVPTVTGYEQYF.

The CDR3 protein is CAITTGSWTGELFF. CDR3 nucleotides: TGTGCCATCACTACAGGGTCGTGGACCGGGGAGCTGTTTTTT. The chain joins TRBV10-3 to TRBJ2-2; TRBD1 is a possible D gene (6 bases). CDR1 ENHRY and CDR2 SYGVKD come from the germline V gene. V was cut by 7 bases and J by 5 bases, with 14 bases left in between. There are 14 residues in the CDR3.

The chain combines TRBV30 with TRBJ1-2; TRBD1 matches at 8 bases. The germline gives CDR1 GTSNPN, CDR2 SVGIG (reference sequence). CDR3 length: 13 residues. After removal of 3 bases from V and 2 bases from J, the junction contained 2 bases not matched to a gene. CDR3 DNA: TGTGCCTGGAGCCCAGGGGGCAACTATGGCTACACCTTC. Amino acids: CAWSPGGNYGYTF.

The chain joins TRBV24-1 to TRBJ2-1; 9 positions match TRBD2. The CDR3 length is 18 residues. The germline V gene has CDR1 KGHDR and CDR2 SFDVKD. The J segment lost 4 bases and the V segment lost 6 bases, leaving 15 bases of the junction unmatched. In DNA form, the CDR3 reads TGTGCCACCAGTCGGGCTAGCGGGGCCGAGAATTCGTACAATGAGCAGTTCTTC. This sequence encodes CATSRASGAENSYNEQFF.

The chain uses TRBV5-1 and TRBJ2-3; 7 nucleotides match TRBD2. J was trimmed by 3 bases and V by 7 bases; bases with no gene match: 8. The germline CDR1 and CDR2 sequences are SGHRS and YFSETQ. This CDR3 has 14 residues. As DNA, the CDR3 is TGCGCCAGCCGGCCGGTCGGGAGGACAGATACGCAGTATTTT. It encodes CASRPVGRTDTQYF.

The J gene is TRBJ2-2, the V gene TRBV27, with 8 nucleotides matching TRBD1. J was trimmed by 9 bases and V by 5 bases; bases with no gene match: 11. The CDR3 is 15 amino acids. CDR1 MNHEY and CDR2 SMNVEV come from the germline V gene (reference sequence). CDR3 bases: TGTGCCAGCAGTAAGGGACAGGTTCTCAGTCGGGAGCTGTTTTTT. This encodes CASSKGQVLSRELFF.

This clone came up once. V usage is TRBV6-2 or TRBV6-3 and J usage is TRBJ2-1; 9 bases match TRBD2. Germline V gene sequence: CDR1 MNHEY, CDR2 SVGEGT. With V trimmed by 0 bases and J by 6 bases, 6 bases remained unmatched. This CDR3 comprises 16 residues. In DNA form, the CDR3 reads TGTGCCAGCAGTTACTCACCTAGCGGGGTCCCCAATGAGCAGTTCTTC. It specifies CASSYSPSGVPNEQFF.

This chain joins TRBV3-1 (or the pseudogene TRBV3-2) and TRBJ2-3; D unclear. The germline CDR1 and CDR2 sequences are LGHDT and YNNKEL (reference sequence). This CDR3 comprises 13 residues. Trimming cost V 1 base and J 2 bases, with 4 bases left between them. The CDR3 sequence is CASSQGHTDTQYF. As DNA, the CDR3 is TGTGCCAGCAGCCAAGGTCACACAGATACGCAGTATTTT.

This clone showed up just once. The chain recombines TRBV19 with TRBJ1-1; tentative D call: TRBD1 (6 bases). CDR1 is LNHDA and CDR2 is SQIVND in the germline V gene (reference sequence). V lost 5 bases, J lost 3 bases, and 19 bases lay in between. The CDR3 extends over 16 amino acids. The CDR3 DNA is TGTGCCAGTAGTTCCGGACAGTATTACGGGGACACTGAAGCTTTCTTT. It translates to CASSSGQYYGDTEAFF.

This clone is a singleton in its sample. V is TRBV4-1 and J is TRBJ2-7; D ambiguous. The CDR3 sequence is 18 residues long. V was pared by 6 bases and J by 8 bases, with 32 bases between. Germline assignment: CDR1 MGHRA and CDR2 YSYEKL. CDR3 sequence (DNA): TGCGCCAGCAGGCCTTTCATAGATCGCAGGCGCTCACCTAACAAGCAGTACTTC. It codes for CASRPFIDRRRSPNKQYF.

This chain links TRBV29-1 with TRBJ2-5, with D perhaps matching TRBD2 (5 bases). The CDR3 extends over 11 amino acids. Germline values: CDR1 SQVTM, CDR2 ANQGSEA. V was clipped by 2 bases and J by 4 bases, with 5 bases between them. The CDR3 DNA sequence: TGCAGCGTTGAACGGGGAGAGACCCAGTACTTC. Protein product: CSVERGETQYF.

The gene calls are TRBV6-5 and TRBJ2-7; D call uncertain. This CDR3 has 11 amino acids. V lost 4 bases to trimming and J lost 12 bases, with 13 bases between them. Germline V gene sequence: CDR1 MNHEY, CDR2 SVGAGI. CDR3 loop: CASSSSENLYF. Here the CDR3 DNA reads TGTGCCAGCAGTTCCTCAGAGAATTTGTACTTC.

The rearrangement links TRBV19 to TRBJ2-1; possibly TRBD1 for D (6 bases). V gave up 3 bases and J gave up 6 bases, with 15 bases separating them. The CDR3 runs 15 residues. Germline V gene sequence: CDR1 LNHDA, CDR2 SQIVND (reference sequence). In nucleotides, the CDR3 is TGTGCCAGTAGTATCGGAGGAGCAGGGGCCAATGAGCAGTTCTTC. Translated: CASSIGGAGANEQFF. The full variable domain, rest sourced from reference TRBV19 and TRBJ2-1, is DGGITQSPKYLFRKEGQNVTLSCEQNLNHDAMYWYRQDPGQGLRLIYYSQIVNDFQKGDIAEGYSVSREKKESFPLTVTSAQKNPTAFYLCASSIGGAGANEQFFGPGTRLTVL.

The rearrangement links TRBV15 to TRBJ1-5; perhaps TRBD1 as D (5 bases). Trimming left V 1 base short and J 6 bases short, with 13 bases between. Germline V gives CDR1 LNHNV, CDR2 YYDKDF (reference sequence). The CDR3 is 15 amino acids. Here the CDR3 reads CATSRGQGPSQPQHF. The CDR3 region has the DNA TGTGCCACCAGCAGAGGCCAGGGCCCTAGTCAGCCCCAGCATTTT.

The V and J genes are TRBV5-1 and TRBJ1-6; 7 bases line up with TRBD1. The CDR3 totals 15 residues. Germline-derived CDR1 and CDR2 are SGHRS and YFSETQ. The V and J ends lost 4 bases and 9 bases, in that order; junction bases with no gene match: 10. CDR3 sequence (DNA): TGCGCCAGCAGCCCACGACAGGGATCGTTTTCACCCCTCCACTTT. As protein: CASSPRQGSFSPLHF.

This chain uses TRBV4-1 with TRBJ1-6, with D possibly matching TRBD1 (6 bases). V dropped 0 bases and J dropped 5 bases, with 11 bases sitting between them. The germline V gene has CDR1 MGHRA and CDR2 YSYEKL. The CDR3 is 16 residues long. This CDR3 is CASSQEEGQNNSPLHF. The CDR3 DNA reads as TGCGCCAGCAGCCAAGAGGAAGGACAGAATAATTCACCCCTCCACTTT.

The chain is built from TRBV28 and TRBJ2-2; TRBD2 is a possible D gene (6 bases). This CDR3 spans 16 amino acids. Germline loops: CDR1 MDHEN, CDR2 SYDVKM. The V end lost 6 bases, the J end lost 6 bases, and 20 bases lay between the germline ends. The CDR3: CASRFTGLPIPGELFF. CDR3 sequence (DNA): TGTGCCAGCAGGTTTACAGGACTACCAATTCCCGGGGAGCTGTTTTTT.

V gene TRBV30 combines with J gene TRBJ1-1; D is possibly TRBD1 (6 bases). The CDR3 has 13 residues. Germline lookup yields CDR1 GTSNPN and CDR2 SVGIG (reference sequence). V lost 4 bases and J 7 bases, leaving 16 bases between the germline ends. CDR3 bases: TGTGCCTGGACAGGGGCAAGGGAGGGTGAAGCTTTCTTT. Its translation is CAWTGAREGEAFF.

This clone was found a few times. The V gene is TRBV6-5, the J gene TRBJ2-7; 7 nucleotides match TRBD1. CDR1 MNHEY and CDR2 SVGAGI come from the germline V gene. This CDR3 has 14 amino acids. V lost 6 bases to trimming and J lost 6 bases; unmatched junction nucleotides: 11. The CDR3 region has the DNA TGTGCCAGCAGCCGCCCGGACAGGTGGGGCGAGCAGTACTTC. It codes for CASSRPDRWGEQYF.

The DNA for the CDR3 is TGTGCCAGCATCGGCGGAAACTACGAGCAGTACTTC. Residues: CASIGGNYEQYF. The chain uses TRBV6-5 and TRBJ2-7; unclear D gene. CDR1 and CDR2 (germline): MNHEY, SVGAGI. The V gene lost 7 bases and the J gene lost 3 bases, with 10 bases spanning the gap. The CDR3 is 12 residues long.

The J gene is TRBJ1-2, the V gene TRBV11-2; 7 bases line up with TRBD1. The CDR3 has 13 residues. Per germline, CDR1 SGHAT and CDR2 FQNNGV. Germline trimming cut 5 bases from V and 2 bases from J; bases unmatched to any gene: 2. The DNA of the CDR3 is TGTGCCAGCAGCAAGGACAGGAACTATGGCTACACCTTC. It yields the protein CASSKDRNYGYTF.